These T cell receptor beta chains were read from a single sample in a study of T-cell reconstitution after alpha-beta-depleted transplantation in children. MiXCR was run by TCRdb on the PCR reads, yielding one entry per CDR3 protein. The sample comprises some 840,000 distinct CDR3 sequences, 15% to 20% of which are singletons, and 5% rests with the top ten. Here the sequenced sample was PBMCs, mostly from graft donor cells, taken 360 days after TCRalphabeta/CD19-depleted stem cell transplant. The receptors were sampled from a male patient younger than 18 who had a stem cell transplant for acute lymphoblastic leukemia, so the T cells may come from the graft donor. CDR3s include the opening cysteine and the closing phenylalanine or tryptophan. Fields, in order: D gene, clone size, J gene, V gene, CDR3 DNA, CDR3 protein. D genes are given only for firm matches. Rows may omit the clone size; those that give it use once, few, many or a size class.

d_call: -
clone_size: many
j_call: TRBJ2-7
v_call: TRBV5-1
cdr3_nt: TGCGCCAGCAGCGCCATCCTTGGGGGAAACGAGCAGTACTTC
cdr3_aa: CASSAILGGNEQYF

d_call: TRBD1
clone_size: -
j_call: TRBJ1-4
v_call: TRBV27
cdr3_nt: TGTGCCAGCAGCTTCAGGCAGGGACAGGGGAGAGAAAAACTGTTTTTT
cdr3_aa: CASSFRQGQGREKLFF

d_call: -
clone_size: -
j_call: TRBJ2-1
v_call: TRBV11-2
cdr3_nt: TGTGCCAGCAGCGAGAGAAGCGGAAAGTCCTACAATGAGCAGTTCTTC
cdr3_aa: CASSERSGKSYNEQFF

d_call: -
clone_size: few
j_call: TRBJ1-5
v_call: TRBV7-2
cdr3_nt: TGTGCCAGCAGCTTAACCAGGGATTACAATCAGCCCCAGCATTTT
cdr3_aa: CASSLTRDYNQPQHF

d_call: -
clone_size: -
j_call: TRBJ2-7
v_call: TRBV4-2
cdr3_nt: TGTGCCAGCAGCCCTGGGACCCTCGCCTACGAGCAGTACTTC
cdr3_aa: CASSPGTLAYEQYF

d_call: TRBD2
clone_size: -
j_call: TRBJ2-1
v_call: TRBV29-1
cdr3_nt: TGCAGCGTTGATCCCCCGGGGACTAGCGTATACAATGAGCAGTTCTTC
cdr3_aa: CSVDPPGTSVYNEQFF

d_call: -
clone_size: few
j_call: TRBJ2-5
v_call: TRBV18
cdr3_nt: TGTGCCAGCTCACGGCTGGAGGTGGAGACCCAGTACTTC
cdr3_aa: CASSRLEVETQYF

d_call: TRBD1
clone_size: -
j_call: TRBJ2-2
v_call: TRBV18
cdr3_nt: TGTGCCAGCTCACCACGTGGACAGGCGAACACCGGGGAGCTGTTTTTT
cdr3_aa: CASSPRGQANTGELFF

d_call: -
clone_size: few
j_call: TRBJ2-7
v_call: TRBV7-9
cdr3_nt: TGTGCCAGCAGCCCCACTGGTCAAAGGGGAGCCCACGAGCAGTACTTC
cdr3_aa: CASSPTGQRGAHEQYF

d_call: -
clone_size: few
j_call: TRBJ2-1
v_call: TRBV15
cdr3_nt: TGTGCCACCAGCAGAGATTCCCGCAATGAGCAGTTCTTC
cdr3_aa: CATSRDSRNEQFF

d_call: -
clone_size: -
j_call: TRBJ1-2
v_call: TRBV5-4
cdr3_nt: TGTGCCAGCAGCTGGGGGGGCGATTACTATGGCTACACCTTC
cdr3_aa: CASSWGGDYYGYTF

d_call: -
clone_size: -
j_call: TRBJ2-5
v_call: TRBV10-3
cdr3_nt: TGTGCCATCAGTGCCGACAGAAACCAAGAGACCCAGTACTTC
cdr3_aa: CAISADRNQETQYF

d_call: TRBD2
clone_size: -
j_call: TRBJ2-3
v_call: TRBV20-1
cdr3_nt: TGCAGTGCTAGAGCAGCGGGAGGGCCCACAGATACGCAGTATTTT
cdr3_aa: CSARAAGGPTDTQYF

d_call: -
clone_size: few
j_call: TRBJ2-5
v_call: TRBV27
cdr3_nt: TGTGCCAGCAGTTTTGAGGCAGGGGAAGAGACCCAGTACTTC
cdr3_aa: CASSFEAGEETQYF

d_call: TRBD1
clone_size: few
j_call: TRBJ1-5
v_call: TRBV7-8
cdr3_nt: TGTGCCAGCAGCTCCGACAGGGGGCGAAGCAATCAGCCCCAGCATTTT
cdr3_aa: CASSSDRGRSNQPQHF

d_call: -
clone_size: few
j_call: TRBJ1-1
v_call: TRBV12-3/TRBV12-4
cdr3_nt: TGTGCCAGCAGTTTTGGCTTGGGGGCTTTCTTT
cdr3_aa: CASSFGLGAFF

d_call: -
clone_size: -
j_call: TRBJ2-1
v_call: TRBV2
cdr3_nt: TGTGCCAGCAGTGTGGGGGAATACAATGAGCAGTTCTTC
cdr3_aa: CASSVGEYNEQFF

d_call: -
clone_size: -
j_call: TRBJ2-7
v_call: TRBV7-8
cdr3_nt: TGTGCCAGCAGCTTAGTTCTGAACGGGAGAGCCTACGAGCAGTACTTC
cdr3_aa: CASSLVLNGRAYEQYF

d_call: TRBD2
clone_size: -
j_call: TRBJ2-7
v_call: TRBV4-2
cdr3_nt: TGTGCCAGCAGCCAAGTTGAACGACTAGCGGGAGGCGAGCAGTACTTC
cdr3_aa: CASSQVERLAGGEQYF

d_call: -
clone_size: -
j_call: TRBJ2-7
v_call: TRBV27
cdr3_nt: TGTGCCAGCAGAGGCGGGGTGACCTACGAGCAGTACTTC
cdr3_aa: CASRGGVTYEQYF

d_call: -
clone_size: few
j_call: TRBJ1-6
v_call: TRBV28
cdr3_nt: TGTGCCAGCAGTCCCGGGACGAGACATTCACCCCTCCACTTT
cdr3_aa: CASSPGTRHSPLHF

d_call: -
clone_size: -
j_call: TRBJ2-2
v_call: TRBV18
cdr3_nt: TGTGCCAGCTCACCAGAAAGGTCCGGGGAGCTGTTTTTT
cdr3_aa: CASSPERSGELFF

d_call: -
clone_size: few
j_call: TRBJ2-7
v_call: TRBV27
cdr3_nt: TGTGCCAGCAGTTTCACTAGCACCCTTTACGAGCAGTACTTC
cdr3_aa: CASSFTSTLYEQYF

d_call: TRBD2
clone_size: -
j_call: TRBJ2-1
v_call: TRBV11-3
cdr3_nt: TGTGCCAGCAGCTTAGTGGCTAGCGGGACCTTCCGGGTAGGTGGGCAGTTCTTC
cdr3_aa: CASSLVASGTFRVGGQFF

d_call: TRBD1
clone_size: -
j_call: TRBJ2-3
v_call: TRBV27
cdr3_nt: TGTGCCAGCAGTCGCTACAGGGGGCCGGGAGATACGCAGTATTTT
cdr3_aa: CASSRYRGPGDTQYF